This T cell receptor (beta chain) derives from a study of PD-L1 blockade in urothelial cancer. Study-level information: Of prior chemotherapy regimens, patients had received between 0 and 3.

Trimming pared 2 bases from V and 7 bases from J, leaving 6 bases between. This CDR3 contains 11 residues. Per germline, CDR1 MNHEY and CDR2 SMNVEV (reference sequence). This sample's time point: peripheral blood 6 weeks after treatment start. Each PCR reaction had synthetic TCR analog templates spiked into it. Profiled with immunoSEQ multiplex PCR; TCRdb holds only in-frame clones, not every one. Among about 120,000 clones, 86% were seen once, and the ten largest hold roughly 2.6%. The J gene is TRBJ2-7, the V gene TRBV27; a weak D match, TRBD1 (6 bases). The receptor was isolated from a man aged 45-65 years with urothelial cancer. Here the sequenced sample was PBMCs, taken around atezolizumab (anti-PD-L1) treatment. For the CDR3, the DNA is TGTGCCAGCAGTTTAAGGGGGGAGCAGTACTTC. Its translation: CASSLRGEQYF.